This T cell receptor beta chain appears in the sequencing data of a study of beta chain features in type 1 diabetes (dated by TCRdb to between 2017 and 2018). Study-wide context: No differences in mean age, gender distribution, total cell number or subset yield were found between patients and healthy donors. Across all samples, some 99 million sorted cells were examined, and cell number per subset correlated strongly with RNA yield. Regulatory and stem cell-like memory subsets were obtained from only 8 patients and roughly eight healthy donors, while naive and central memory subsets were obtained from all 28 donors. In the study, recently diagnosed type 1 diabetes patients and matched healthy donors were compared on the TCRB repertoires of their sorted circulating CD4+ T cell subsets.

Results and caveats for the whole study, not just this receptor: Naive, central memory and regulatory TCRB repertoires appeared more similar among patients than among healthy donors. HLA sub-analyses involved small numbers of individuals, so any influence of HLA type on TCRB rearrangement remained unresolved. Type 1 diabetes patients showed a moderate but significant shortening of TCRB CDR3 length in all four CD4+ subsets. Fewer insertions and more nucleotide deletions at VDJ recombination sites were observed in patients with type 1 diabetes, implying thymic rearrangement abnormalities. PCR may preferentially amplify shorter templates, but because patient and control samples were amplified and corrected together, any resulting skew would affect both groups equally. Because cDNA was sequenced instead of genomic DNA, activated cells with high expression could be over-represented, although the groups did not differ in activation or CD3 levels.

Each donor gave one peripheral blood draw, averaging around 0.11 L, which was collected into heparinised tubes. A BD FACSAria II was used to sort naive, central memory, regulatory and stem cell-like memory CD4+ T cells with a panel that included CD45RO, CCR7, CD25, CD127, CD95 and CD27. Every sorted population had a purity above 95%. PBMCs were isolated immediately by Lymphoprep density gradient centrifugation and stained directly without culture. So that batch effects would be minimized, each experiment stained and sorted samples in pairs, pairing one healthy donor with one patient. The High Capacity cDNA Reverse Transcription Kit was used to reverse transcribe all of the isolated RNA, meaning that expressed TCRB transcripts were what got sequenced. Deep immunoSEQ sequencing was applied to naive, central memory and regulatory T cell samples, giving an average of roughly 3.5 million total reads per sample. After sorted cells were lysed in RLT buffer, RNA was extracted with DNase-treated RNeasy Micro or Mini kits, with the choice depending on cell number. Each cell subset was processed separately to prevent cross-contamination, with patient and healthy donor samples processed together. The immunoSEQ multiplex PCR was used to amplify TCRB sequences from cDNA, generating 87-bp fragments that spanned the CDR3 region. Amplicons were sequenced on the Illumina HiSeq platform. Per the source publication's procedure: Synthetic template baselines were used to correct PCR bias computationally, reads within Hamming distance 2 were collapsed together, and singletons that could not be merged were discarded. Reads were aligned against IMGT to assign V, D and J genes, CDR3 length and insertions or deletions at six rearrangement sites. Clonotype counts were normalized to sorted cell number within each subset before computing true diversity and Gini coefficients with the tcR R package. Repertoire sharing was quantified using the overlap coefficient calculated on TCRB nucleotide sequences. Out-of-frame TCRB sequences from naive cells were analyzed as a proxy for the pre-selection repertoire. The clones in this table, taken by TCRdb from immuneACCESS, are in-frame only. Not every clone is retained; where verified, under half of the shortfall comes from an unresolved V gene, and the cause of the rest is unknown. V, J and clone size were drawn from that table, and D and trimming were deduced from the DNA. The sample yields about 650,000 clones; 9.5% to 15% were counted once. The ten largest account for more than 0.1% of the sample.

A few counts support this clone. The specificity of this receptor is unknown. The sample holds no much larger clone one base away, and base qualities are not on file. The CDR3 measures 15 amino acids from cysteine to phenylalanine. Solely the CDR3 DNA is kept, with 45 bases framed from the first base. Trimming costs V 4 bases and J 2 bases, and their ends lie 14 bases apart. CDR1 is given as LGHNA and CDR2 as YNFKEQ, both from the germline V gene. This chain is built from TRBV4-2 and TRBJ1-2, with TRBD1 perhaps the D gene, on 6 matching bases. The sequenced material came from naive CD4+ T cells from blood. The cell subset or site label of this sample denotes: true naive CD4+ T cells. This receptor was identified in a man aged 25 to 45 with type 1 diabetes. CDR3 protein: CASSRDTGRNYGYTF. The DNA sequence is TGTGCCAGCAGCCGAGATACAGGGAGGAACTATGGCTACACCTTC.